This entry lists 21 T cell receptor beta chains sequenced from one sample in a study of T cells in severe cutaneous drug reactions. The iRepertoire multiplex PCR system with TCR subtype-specific primers built both bulk and single-cell libraries. From its re-call of the multiplex PCR reads, TCRdb lists each CDR3 protein once, without DNA. Seen in this sample are 10,000 or so distinct CDR3 sequences; the ten most common clones hold approximately 20%. The donors had carbamazepine-induced Stevens-Johnson syndrome or toxic epidermal necrolysis. The material sequenced was cells from a skin blister. These TCRs come from a human donor with Stevens-Johnson syndrome, a severe cutaneous drug reaction.

According to its frequency, this clonotype is medium-sized (0.01 to 0.1%). The V and J genes are TRBV28 and TRBJ2-7; TCRdb reports TRBD1, a call that lacks DNA to check it against. The length of the CDR3 is 13 residues. CDR1 and CDR2 from the germline V gene are MDHEN and SYDVKM. This chain's CDR3 is CASSQSPPGEQYF. The full variable domain, completed using reference TRBV28 and TRBJ2-7, is DVKVTQSSRYLVKRTGEKVFLECVQDMDHENMFWYRQDPGLGLRLIYFSYDVKMKEKGDIPEGYSVSREKKERFSLILESASTNQTSMYLCASSQSPPGEQYFGPGTRLTVT.

This chain links TRBV29-1 with TRBJ1-1; TCRdb's D call, TRBD1, is unchecked because there is no DNA. The CDR3 runs to 15 residues. Germline-derived CDR1 and CDR2 are SQVTM and ANQGSEA. This CDR3 reads CSVEVSRGASTEAFF.

J is TRBJ1-5 and V is TRBV2; TCRdb's D call of TRBD1 is untestable without DNA. CDR3 length equals 14 residues. From germline, CDR1 is SNHLY and CDR2 FYNNEI. The CDR3 reads CASSLDRRNQPQHF. Looking up the rest from reference TRBV2 and TRBJ1-5 gives the full variable domain: EPEVTQTPSHQVTQMGQEVILRCVPISNHLYFYWYRQILGQKVEFLVSFYNNEISEKSEIFDDQFSVERPDGSNFTLKIRSTKLEDSAMYFCASSLDRRNQPQHFGDGTRLSIL.

The chain uses TRBV29-1 and TRBJ1-2. The germline CDR1 and CDR2 sequences are SQVTM and ANQGSEA. This CDR3 spans 13 amino acids. The CDR3 loop reads CSVFKTDNYGYTF.

The V call is TRBV29-1, the J call TRBJ2-1; TCRdb lists TRBD2, though no DNA is available to test this call. The germline gives CDR1 SQVTM, CDR2 ANQGSEA. The CDR3 consists of 15 residues. This CDR3 is CSVEWLAGYPNEQFF.

This chain joins TRBV20-1 and TRBJ2-3; the D call of TRBD2 rests on TCRdb alone, since no DNA is present to check it. Germline V gene data show CDR1 as DFQATT and CDR2 as SNEGSKA (reference sequence). The CDR3 contains 14 residues. The CDR3: CSAGTSGSTDTQYF.

The chain uses TRBV20-1 and TRBJ1-2. The germline V gene encodes CDR1 DFQATT and CDR2 SNEGSKA (reference sequence). There are 16 residues in the CDR3. The chain's CDR3 is CSARDFEQSTNYGYTF.

This chain connects TRBV20-1 to TRBJ1-5. The CDR3 contains 14 residues. Germline-derived CDR1 and CDR2 are DFQATT and SNEGSKA (reference sequence). The CDR3 here is CSARDRGSNQPQHF.

The V gene is TRBV20-1, the J gene TRBJ2-1; the D call of TRBD1 rests on TCRdb alone, since no DNA is present to check it. CDR1 DFQATT and CDR2 SNEGSKA come from the germline V gene (reference sequence). The CDR3 loop spans 15 amino acids. The CDR3 reads CSAPWTGQIYNEQFF.

This chain uses TRBV20-1 with TRBJ1-3. The CDR3 has 14 residues. Germline CDR1 and CDR2: DFQATT and SNEGSKA (reference sequence). CDR3: CSARSGFSGNTIYF.

The chain recombines TRBV20-1 with TRBJ2-1. Germline CDR1 is DFQATT and CDR2 is SNEGSKA (reference sequence). CDR3 length: 14 amino acids. This chain's CDR3 is CSARRIISYNEQFF.

This chain uses TRBV20-1 with TRBJ2-1; lacking DNA, the TRBD1 call made by TCRdb goes unchecked. This CDR3 contains 13 residues. Germline-derived CDR1 and CDR2 are DFQATT and SNEGSKA (reference sequence). CDR3: CSALGQGIDEQFF.

The rearrangement joins TRBV20-1 to TRBJ2-7; TCRdb outputs TRBD2, but without DNA this stays unchecked. The CDR3 is made up of 14 amino acids. CDR1 is DFQATT, CDR2 SNEGSKA, per germline (reference sequence). This chain's CDR3 is CSANSREGPYEQYF.

This CDR3 reads CSARGLAIYEQFF. The rearrangement uses TRBV20-1 and TRBJ2-1; the TRBD2 assignment by TCRdb is unverifiable without DNA. The CDR3 consists of 13 residues. Looked up from germline, CDR1 is DFQATT and CDR2 is SNEGSKA (reference sequence).

V is TRBV20-1 and J is TRBJ1-5; the TCRdb D gene call, TRBD1, has no DNA to confirm it. The CDR3 is 13 amino acids. CDR1 and CDR2 from the germline V gene are DFQATT and SNEGSKA (reference sequence). The chain's CDR3 is CSAIDRANQPQHF.

CDR3 amino acids: CSVWIAGLEETQYF. V is TRBV29-1 and J is TRBJ2-5; lacking DNA, the TRBD2 call made by TCRdb goes unchecked. The CDR3 consists of 14 residues. Germline V lookup: CDR1 SQVTM, CDR2 ANQGSEA. Drawing the rest from reference TRBV29-1 and TRBJ2-5, the complete variable domain is SAVISQKPSRDICQRGTSLTIQCQVDSQVTMMFWYRQQPGQSLTLIATANQGSEATYESGFVIDKFPISRPNLTFSTLTVSNMSPEDSSIYLCSVWIAGLEETQYFGPGTRLLVL.

Its frequency marks this clonotype as medium-sized. The rearrangement joins TRBV20-1 to TRBJ1-3. This CDR3 region has 14 residues. Germline V gene data show CDR1 as DFQATT and CDR2 as SNEGSKA (reference sequence). This chain's CDR3 is CSARLDSPGNTIYF.

The CDR3 reads CSARGLAYNEQFF. The rearrangement links TRBV20-1 to TRBJ2-1. CDR1 is DFQATT and CDR2 is SNEGSKA in the germline V gene (reference sequence). This CDR3 is 13 amino acids long.

This chain connects TRBV29-1 to TRBJ2-7; TCRdb gives TRBD2 as the D gene, but with no DNA this cannot be confirmed. Germline CDR1 is SQVTM and CDR2 is ANQGSEA. The CDR3 contains 13 residues. The CDR3: CSVNRGSSYEQYF.

This sequence joins TRBV20-1 and TRBJ2-1; TCRdb selects TRBD2, and the lack of DNA leaves this call unchecked. The CDR3 totals 13 residues. Germline values: CDR1 DFQATT, CDR2 SNEGSKA (reference sequence). The CDR3 here is CSAVAGGYNEQFF.

J is TRBJ1-1 and V is TRBV20-1; the TCRdb call, TRBD1, lacks DNA for checking. The CDR3 loop spans 17 amino acids. Germline CDR1 DFQATT, CDR2 SNEGSKA (reference sequence). CDR3: CSARTGGFSDNKNEAFF.